The clone carrying this TCR beta chain was detected only a few times. Using its own MiXCR run on the 5' RACE reads, TCRdb lists one record per CDR3 protein. The sample lists around 43,000 distinct CDR3 sequences; approximately 19% were seen once. Per germline, CDR1 SGHVS and CDR2 FQNEAQ. This CDR3 comprises 16 residues. Between the trimmed V and J ends, which lost 5 bases and 0 bases, there was a span of 14 bases. CD25-based Treg depletion was applied to purified naive CD4+ T cells. The receptor comes from a female donor with breast cancer. This sequence joins TRBV7-8 and TRBJ2-1, with a tentative D call TRBD2 (6 bases). Sequenced sample: naive CD4+ T cells sorted from a lymph node. Sample subset: naive CD4+ T cells, CD4+CD45RA+CD25-. CDR3 DNA sequence: TGTGCCAGCAGCAAAGATGGGAGGAGCTCCTACAATGAGCAGTTCTTC. Its protein product is CASSKDGRSSYNEQFF.